The clone carrying this T cell receptor beta chain appeared a single time. V was clipped by 2 bases and J by 5 bases; unmatched bases: 10. The CDR3 runs to 17 residues. Per the germline V gene, CDR1 is MNHEY and CDR2 is SVGEGT. TCRdb's copy holds only in-frame clones and misses some; the assay was immunoSEQ multiplex PCR. In the table there are around 150,000 clones, 94% of which are singletons. The entry originates in a study of T cell responses to AZD1222 COVID-19 vaccine. This TCR was sampled from an adult in good health. The V call is TRBV6-2 or TRBV6-3, the J call TRBJ2-5; TRBD2 aligns across 11 bases. Sequences were derived from peripheral blood, sampled on day 0 of AZD1222 vaccination. The DNA for the CDR3 is TGTGCCAGCAGTTACCCCCTAGCGGGAGGCCCTCGGGAGACCCAGTACTTC. It specifies CASSYPLAGGPRETQYF.